The 9 T cell receptor beta chains given below trace back to one sample, sequenced in a study of cytomegalovirus exposure and HLA in healthy donors. Primers for the PCR totalled 60 Vbeta and 13 Jbeta. The method was immunoSEQ multiplex PCR; TCRdb's version includes in-frame clones alone and lacks a portion of them. The table includes 100,000 to 150,000 clones, under 85% detected once. Sequencing input: PBMCs. The receptors stem from a woman aged 50 to 60 in good health and CMV-seropositive.

The J gene is TRBJ2-1, the V gene TRBV5-4, with 15 bases lining up with TRBD2. Per the germline V gene, CDR1 is SGHNT and CDR2 is YYREEE (reference sequence). V was clipped by 4 bases and J by 3 bases; unmatched bases: 11. This CDR3 has 19 amino acids. This CDR3 is CASSLPSGTSGGNYNEQFF. The CDR3 DNA reads as TGTGCCAGCAGCCTACCGTCCGGGACTAGCGGGGGGAACTACAATGAGCAGTTCTTC.

The CDR3 loop reads CASSVTVGASGSGEQYF. The CDR3 region has the DNA TGTGCCAGCAGCGTCACGGTAGGGGCTAGCGGGAGTGGTGAGCAGTACTTC. The chain links TRBV9 to TRBJ2-7, with 10 bases fitting TRBD2. CDR1 is SGDLS and CDR2 is YYNGEE in the germline V gene. The V segment lost 2 bases and the J segment 7 bases; nucleotides outside the gene matches: 15. The CDR3 is made up of 17 amino acids.

The genes are TRBV28 and TRBJ1-2, with no clear D. V was cut by 8 bases and J by 3 bases, with 13 bases left in between. The CDR3 is made up of 13 amino acids. Per the germline V gene, CDR1 is MDHEN and CDR2 is SYDVKM. The CDR3 coding sequence is TGTGCCAGCGGCTTGAATCATCACTATGGCTACACCTTC. This sequence encodes CASGLNHHYGYTF.

V usage is TRBV1 and J usage is TRBJ2-2; no DNA check was done on the table's D call, TRBD2. TRBV1 is recorded as a pseudogene. This CDR3 region has 15 residues. The CDR3 reads CTSSPVCPRAGELFF. CDR3 nucleotide sequence: TGCACCAGCAGCCCCGTCTGTCCGAGGGCCGGGGAGCTGTTTTTT.

The chain uses TRBV7-9 and TRBJ1-4; D is undetermined. CDR1 is SEHNR, CDR2 FQNEAQ, per germline (reference sequence). The V end lost 3 bases, the J end lost 5 bases, and 13 bases lay between the germline ends. The CDR3 runs to 15 residues. CDR3: CASSFPGGRNEKLFF. Here the CDR3 DNA reads TGTGCCAGCAGCTTTCCGGGTGGGAGGAATGAAAAACTGTTTTTT.

The chain combines TRBV4-2 with TRBJ1-5; a weak D match, TRBD1 (5 bases). Germline V lookup: CDR1 LGHNA, CDR2 YNFKEQ. V lost 0 bases to trimming and J lost 7 bases, with 19 bases between them. The CDR3 sequence is 17 residues long. As DNA, the CDR3 is TGTGCCAGCAGCCAAGATCTTCTCCAGGGTTTTCGGCAGCCCCAGCATTTT. Protein: CASSQDLLQGFRQPQHF.

The J gene is TRBJ2-7, the V gene TRBV7-9, with a weak D call TRBD1 (5 bases). CDR3 size: 14 residues. Trimming pared 1 base from V and 0 bases from J, leaving 7 bases between. Germline CDR1 and CDR2: SEHNR and FQNEAQ (reference sequence). CDR3 sequence (DNA): TGTGCCAGCAGCTTAGAGGGGCGCTCCTACGAGCAGTACTTC. Translating gives CASSLEGRSYEQYF. Using reference TRBV7-9 and TRBJ2-7 for the parts outside the CDR3, the full variable domain is DTGVSQNPRHKITKRGQNVTFRCDPISEHNRLYWYRQTLGQGPEFLTYFQNEAQLEKSRLLSDRFSAERPKGSFSTLEIQRTEQGDSAMYLCASSLEGRSYEQYFGPGTRLTVT.

This clone appeared a few times. V usage is TRBV19 and J usage is TRBJ1-5; TRBD1 is a possible D gene (5 bases). The germline gives CDR1 LNHDA, CDR2 SQIVND (reference sequence). The V and J ends lost 8 bases and 11 bases respectively, with 13 bases between them. The CDR3 contains 11 residues. The CDR3 is CASFGGGSQHF. The CDR3 region has the DNA TGTGCCAGTTTTGGGGGGGGGTCCCAGCATTTT.

The rearrangement links TRBV6-5 to TRBJ1-1; perhaps TRBD1 as D (5 bases). There are 12 residues in the CDR3. Trimming took 6 bases from V and 8 from J, leaving 13 bases between them. Germline V gene lookup returns CDR1 MNHEY and CDR2 SVGAGI. The chain's CDR3 is CASSRNGGEAFF. The CDR3 DNA reads as TGTGCCAGCAGCCGCAACGGGGGAGAAGCTTTCTTT.